The T cell receptor beta chain under discussion was sequenced for a study of prognosis after radiotherapy for stage I lung cancer. The V end was cut by 7 bases, the J end by 0 bases, with 7 bases between. The CDR3 sequence is 13 residues long. The germline gives CDR1 LGHNT, CDR2 FRNRAP. This clonotype was observed a few times. TCR beta CDR3 amplification from genomic DNA was performed by two-round multiplex PCR. Gene-specific TRBV and TRBJ primers were used in PCR round one. TCRdb re-called the multiplex PCR reads with MiXCR, one entry per CDR3 protein. Of fewer than 30,000 distinct CDR3 sequences listed, 35% to 55% are singletons.

The specimen was PBMCs, collected before or after stereotactic body radiation therapy (not recorded which). This TCR derives from a donor aged 50 or older with non-small cell lung cancer. The V call is TRBV12-5, the J call TRBJ2-1, with D possibly matching TRBD2 (5 bases). DNA for the CDR3: TGTGCTAGTGCAGCGGACTCCTACAATGAGCAGTTCTTC. Translated: CASAADSYNEQFF.